The present TCR beta chain was sequenced within a study of cytomegalovirus exposure and HLA in healthy donors. Regarding this clone: No antigen is known for it.

The study, taken as a whole, reports: Through in vitro validation, a few CMV-associated chains were shown to be specific for CMV antigens. The study put about 180 TCR beta chains on its list as cytomegalovirus-associated.

Profiling relied on immunoSEQ multiplex PCR, and the TCRdb table lists in-frame clones only, not all of them. Here the sample spans 260,000 or so clones, 80% to 95% being singletons. The source material was PBMCs. The sequence was obtained from a woman in her twenties or thirties in good health and CMV-seronegative.

CDR3 loop: CASSLSAWEQYF. CDR3 coding DNA: TGTGCCAGCAGCTTATCAGCGTGGGAGCAGTACTTC. This sequence joins TRBV11-1 and TRBJ2-7; D remains ambiguous. Germline-derived CDR1 and CDR2 are SGHAT and FQDESV (reference sequence). This CDR3 region has 12 residues. The ends were cut back, 2 bases at V and 7 bases at J, with 9 bases in the middle.